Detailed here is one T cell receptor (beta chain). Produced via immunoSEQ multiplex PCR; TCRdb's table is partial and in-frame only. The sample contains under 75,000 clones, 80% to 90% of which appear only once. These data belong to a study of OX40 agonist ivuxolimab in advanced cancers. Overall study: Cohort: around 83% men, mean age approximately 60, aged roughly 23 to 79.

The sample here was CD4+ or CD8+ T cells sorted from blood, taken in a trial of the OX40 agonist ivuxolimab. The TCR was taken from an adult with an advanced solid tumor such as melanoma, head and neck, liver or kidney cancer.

The CDR3 loop reads CASSPVRETQYF. The CDR3 nucleotides read TGTGCCAGCAGCCCTGTTCGGGAGACCCAGTACTTC. The J gene is TRBJ2-5, the V gene TRBV7-6; no reliable D call. The germline gives CDR1 SGHVS, CDR2 FNYEAQ. Deletions cut 5 bases from V and 5 bases from J, with 9 bases between. The CDR3 is made up of 12 amino acids.